This T cell receptor beta chain came from a study of response to subunit inactivated influenza vaccine. Regarding the study as a whole: Authors suggested seasonal influenza vaccinations each recruit few new T cells.

V lost 7 bases and J 12 bases, leaving 21 bases between the germline ends. From germline, CDR1 is DFQATT and CDR2 SNEGSKA (reference sequence). The CDR3 loop spans 13 amino acids. TCRdb reanalysed the RT-PCR reads using MiXCR and keeps one entry per CDR3 protein. The sample includes fewer than 600,000 distinct CDR3 sequences, roughly 7.9% of them seen just once. This clonotype came up a few times. What it recognizes is unknown. This clonotype originated in a man between 50 and 75 years old who received an inactivated influenza vaccine. Sequenced material: PBMCs from blood, taken about 23 months after vaccination. The chain is built from TRBV20-1 and TRBJ1-4; D perhaps matches TRBD1 (6 bases). CDR3 sequence reads: CSGSGDYPGELFF. CDR3 bases: TGCAGTGGTTCAGGGGACTACCCTGGGGAACTGTTTTTT.